The 3 T cell receptor beta chains below were found in one sample sequenced in a study of chemoradiotherapy in HPV16-positive cancers. Generated by immunoSEQ multiplex PCR, the TCRdb table keeps only in-frame clones and is missing some. The sample lists some 19,000 clones; 84% were seen once. This material consisted of blood, taken from a patient who underwent chemoradiotherapy. The source of these receptors is a human donor with HPV-associated anogenital cancer.

V is TRBV29-1 and J is TRBJ2-7, with TRBD1 identical over 8 bases. From germline, CDR1 is SQVTM and CDR2 ANQGSEA. V gave up 4 bases and J gave up 4 bases; unmatched junction bases: 6. The CDR3 consists of 13 residues. CDR3 coding DNA: TGCAGCGTTGTCGGGACAGGAGTTTACGAGCAGTACTTC. This translates into CSVVGTGVYEQYF.

The chain recombines TRBV27 with TRBJ2-4, with 9 bases matching TRBD1. Germline values: CDR1 MNHEY, CDR2 SMNVEV (reference sequence). The CDR3 extends over 14 amino acids. V trimming: 6 bases; J trimming: 8 bases; junction bases outside the gene matches: 8. In nucleotides, the CDR3 is TGTGCCAGCAGGAGGACAGGGGCCGGAGACATTCAGTACTTC. Residues: CASRRTGAGDIQYF.

This clone was seen a few times. The genes are TRBV18 and TRBJ1-2; D may be TRBD1 (6 bases). This CDR3 is 16 amino acids long. Germline V gene sequence: CDR1 KGHSH, CDR2 LQKENI. V gave up 3 bases and J gave up 7 bases, with 21 bases separating them. In DNA form, the CDR3 reads TGTGCCAGCTCACCCCCGGACAGCGTTTACCTCGGTGGCTACACCTTC. Protein: CASSPPDSVYLGGYTF.